This TCR beta chain was captured by sequencing in a study of cytomegalovirus exposure and HLA in healthy donors (dated by TCRdb to about 2017). Notes on the research overall: An earlier analysis of several hundred of the donors reported approximately 300 Gb of sequence data and roughly 120 million unique TCR beta sequences obtained from approximately 180 million T cells. Around 320 gigabases of sequencing data and 70 million to 100 million unique TCR sequences were included in an early release covering roughly 600 HLA-typed donors. Among the roughly 400 genotyped donors, about 85% belonged to the genetic ancestry cluster associated with self-reported Caucasian donors. The aim of the study was to test whether cataloging public T cell receptors could identify signatures of past pathogen exposure. Using immunosequencing, the study profiled T cell repertoires from about 610 subjects and related those repertoires to cytomegalovirus serostatus. In addition to the first cohort of approximately 650 subjects, a separate validation cohort of 120 different subjects was used. The study combined high-throughput TCR immunosequencing, statistical association of individual TCRs with disease status, and machine learning to predict cytomegalovirus infection status. A later analysis re-analyzed previously published TCR beta repertoires from hundreds of donors and added high-resolution HLA genotyping to study TCR occurrence patterns. The later analysis used no new phenotypic data to find candidate immune exposures, relying instead on TCR beta sequences and their occurrence across donors. In an earlier analysis of more than 550 of the donors, high-throughput TCR beta sequencing was used to judge whether each TCR beta V gene segment behaved as functional or pseudogenic. Alongside the repertoire data, information on donor age, sex, ethnicity and CMV serostatus was compiled. A later genetic analysis took genome-wide SNP genotypes for about three fifths of the 666 donors and used that subset as a discovery cohort. Every discovery cohort repertoire had been produced on one sequencing platform. HLA typing covered class I and class II loci at four-digit resolution. Typing coverage varied by locus: roughly 629-640 donors for A, B, C, DRB1 and DQB1; roughly 560 for DQA1; around 610 for DPA1; 450 to 480 for DPB1. About 5 DR-DQ haplotypes were handled as single units for association and clustering, since linkage in the cohort was strong. Across some 400 genotyped donors of the cohort, an average of approximately 200,000 unique TCR beta nucleotide sequences per donor were sequenced, and roughly 17% of those sequences were non-productive.

Summary of the overall study and its limitations: Cytomegalovirus status was reported to be diagnosed by the classifier with high specificity and sensitivity in both the original and validation cohorts. Linkage disequilibrium might explain the correlated functional status among segregating V segments, but an unknown experimental factor could not be ruled out. In a later genetic analysis, a missense DCLRE1C variant was associated with V-gene and J-gene trimming of TCR beta chains, and the association was replicated in an independent cohort. In a later analysis, some 18,000 TCR beta sequences were associated with specific HLA alleles at a false discovery rate of 0.05. For the cohort, immune exposure information was limited to CMV serostatus. Only TCR beta chains were sequenced in this cohort, and the absence of alpha or paired-chain data limited detectable features. The 87-base-pair reads could not distinguish some IMGT-functional V segments, including TRBV6-2 and TRBV6-3, so those segments were excluded. A further reported finding was that TCR beta sequences accurately predicted the HLA-A and HLA-B alleles for most subjects in the first cohort. A later genetic analysis reported fewer N-insertions in productive TCRs among donors in an Asian-associated ancestry cluster than the approximately 700-donor mean. Compared with equally common non-associated chains, HLA-associated TCR beta chains in a later analysis were more clonally expanded and had lower generation probabilities. Because HLA typing was unavailable for some donors at each locus, only the typed subset was used in association tests. In a later analysis, the rate of TCR association differed among HLA loci, with DRB1 alleles having the most associated TCRs and HLA-C alleles having the fewest. In vitro tests confirmed that a few of the cytomegalovirus-associated TCR beta chains recognize cytomegalovirus antigens. A later analysis found that most CMV-associated TCR beta chains appeared HLA-restricted, with HLA associations seemingly driven largely by CMV exposure. The study gave a list of 150 to 200 TCR beta chains associated with cytomegalovirus. It was suggested by the authors that the approach could potentially be generalized to other disease states and immunological phenotypes. Across donors, most TCR sequences were observed very rarely, whereas some public TCRs were present in many individuals. An earlier analysis of approximately 600 of the donors showed that most TCR beta V segments appeared in productive rearrangements either about 90% or about 30% of the time, which broadly matched IMGT annotations. Several of the top co-occurrence clusters appeared to be linked to parvovirus B19, influenza, CMV and Epstein-Barr virus, according to a later analysis. Because counts were too low, some 17 rarely observed V segments, including chromosome 9 orphons, were excluded from the earlier analysis of about 500 of the donors. Strong co-occurrence of HLA alleles, especially DR and DQ, made assigning TCR associations to individual alleles difficult. The presence/absence analyses assumed that sequencing depth was roughly uniform across donors, and that assumption may not be true. A cluster of highly shared sequence variants was judged likely to be a technical artifact of the sequencing pipeline.

The CDR3 starts with the cysteine, ends with the phenylalanine, and has 15 residues. Only the CDR3 portion is preserved as DNA: 45 bases, with reading frame beginning at the first base. The germline V gene specifies LGHNA as CDR1 and YNFKEQ as CDR2. V drops 1 base and J drops 0 bases, leaving 9 bases in between. Library preparation employed the immunoSEQ multiplex PCR assay. For the multiplex PCR, a mixture combining 60 forward primers for TCR Vbeta segments and 13 reverse primers for TCR Jbeta segments was used. The CDR3 region of rearranged TCR beta genes was amplified from genomic DNA with a multiplex PCR assay. On the Illumina HiSeq System, the amplified TCR beta libraries were sequenced as 87-base-pair reads. In the authors' own workflow: Across the 640 or so repertoires, a later analysis counted roughly 77 million unique TCR beta chains, roughly 11 million of which were shared by at least two donors. Raw reads were error-corrected and collapsed into unique sequences with a nearest-neighbor algorithm that merged closely related sequences to remove PCR and sequencing errors. Alignment of CDR3 sequences to IMGT reference sequences was used to assign V, D and J gene segments. For a sequence to be retained, a match of at least six nucleotides to both a V gene segment and a J gene segment was required. Rearrangements were classified as productive when the CDR3 lacked stop codons and remained in frame with V and J, and all other rearrangements were classified as non-productive. CDR3 was defined according to IMGT convention as the region running from the second conserved V-encoded cysteine to the conserved J-encoded phenylalanine. The earlier analysis of about 620 of the donors excluded sequences that lacked an unambiguous match to a single V gene segment. An earlier analysis of several hundred of the donors called V segments functional above 56.7% productive rearrangements and segregating when the between-donor standard deviation exceeded 5%. A statistical classification framework was built for diagnosing cytomegalovirus status from the catalog of TCR beta chain sequences. In a later analysis, V and J genes were assigned by comparing TCR nucleotide sequences against IMGT/GENE-DB human TR gene sequences. In a later analysis, CDR3 sequences and most-parsimonious VDJ recombination scenarios were assigned using the TCRdist pipeline. In a later analysis, each TCR beta chain was defined by its CDR3 amino acid sequence together with its V-gene family, and reads lacking a unique V-gene family were excluded. To address suspected cross-contamination and a sequencing artifact, a later analysis removed roughly 640 highly shared, low-generation-probability nucleotide sequences. A later analysis calculated a clonal expansion index for each public chain from normalized within-repertoire ranks of inferred template counts. Generation probabilities in a later analysis came from a VDJ recombination model fitted to out-of-frame rearrangements, and those results were checked against IGoR. In a later analysis, hypergeometric tests were used to score TCR-TCR, TCR-HLA and TCR-CMV co-occurrence, with a repertoire-size bias correction applied to TCR pairs. A later analysis estimated false discovery rates by permuting HLA or CMV assignments 20 times. In a later analysis, co-occurring TCRs were grouped using DBSCAN, with TCRdist sequence similarity added in when clustering inside HLA-allele-positive subsets. Repertoires with fewer than 30,000 or more than 120,000 public chains were left out of co-occurrence clustering, as were four to six repertoires with anomalous nucleotide sharing. TCRdb retrieved this table from immuneACCESS and kept in-frame rearrangements only. Not all clones are present; in checked studies, unresolved V genes account for under half, and no reason is known for the remainder. That table supplies the V and J calls and clone size; D and trimming were determined from the DNA. Across this sample there are about 94,000 clones, with over 60% seen only once. Clones ranked in the top ten supply about 3.8% of the sample.

The cohort was made up of hundreds of healthy bone marrow donors. At the time of sampling, every cohort member was nominally healthy, though immune exposures that went unrecorded were likely present. The donor tested CMV seronegative, placing the donor among the 300 to 450 seronegative members of the cohort. A peripheral blood sample was collected from each donor, and TCR beta sequencing was performed on peripheral blood mononuclear cells. The Qiagen DNeasy Blood Extraction Kit was used to extract genomic DNA from the blood cell samples. This clone was detected a few times. The antigen it recognizes is unknown. Base qualities were left out, and no much larger clone turns up one base away.

What was sequenced was PBMCs. The chain joins TRBV4-2 to TRBJ2-5; perhaps TRBD1 is the D gene, with 5 bases matching. The receptor comes from a man aged 25 to 45 in good health and CMV-seronegative. The bases are TGTGCCAGCAGCCAAGCAGGGCAGTACCAAGAGACCCAGTACTTC. It translates to CASSQAGQYQETQYF.